This T cell receptor (beta chain) was captured in a study of T cell repertoires in cytomegalovirus infection (dated by TCRdb to between 2018 and 2020). Regarding the study in general: Donor HLA type was relevant to the analysis, as public TCR beta signatures indicated carriage of CMV infection together with the matching HLA type.

The CDR3 holds 15 amino acids from the cysteine to the phenylalanine. Only CDR3 DNA is held: 45 bases, read in frame from base 1. Cut back by 5 bases and 3 bases, the V and J ends lie 13 bases apart. Looking up the germline V gene yields CDR1 MDHEN and CDR2 SYDVKM. To note about this clonotype: What this receptor recognizes is not known. No much larger clone exists at a distance of one base, and base qualities are not known.

Sequencing relied on an Illumina HiSeq 1500. The raw public reads went through TCRdb reprocessing: fastp at Q25, MiXCR clone calling, in-frame beta chains kept. Identical CDR3 proteins give one entry, which carries the most common genes and DNA. The table for this sample lists roughly 230,000 distinct CDR3 sequences; roughly 22% of them were counted only once. The biggest ten clones account for 18% of the sample. Overall study results and their limits: Cumulative frequency of public TCR beta family members discriminated carriers of CMV infection plus the relevant HLA type in this cohort and an independent 352-donor cohort. The ex vivo response was dominated by HLA-C-restricted CMV-specific TCR beta clonotypes, which also provided the single most frequent clonotype in two of eight donors.

The chain employs TRBV28 and TRBJ2-2; perhaps TRBD1 is the D gene, with 6 bases matching. The clonotype comes from a human donor in good health (CMV status not recorded). Some clones in this sample may be carry-over from other donors' samples. Material for sequencing was CD8+ T cells from PBMCs. The CDR3 loop reads CASSPPQGYTGELFF. At the DNA level, the sequence is TGTGCCAGCAGTCCCCCACAGGGTTACACCGGGGAGCTGTTTTTT.